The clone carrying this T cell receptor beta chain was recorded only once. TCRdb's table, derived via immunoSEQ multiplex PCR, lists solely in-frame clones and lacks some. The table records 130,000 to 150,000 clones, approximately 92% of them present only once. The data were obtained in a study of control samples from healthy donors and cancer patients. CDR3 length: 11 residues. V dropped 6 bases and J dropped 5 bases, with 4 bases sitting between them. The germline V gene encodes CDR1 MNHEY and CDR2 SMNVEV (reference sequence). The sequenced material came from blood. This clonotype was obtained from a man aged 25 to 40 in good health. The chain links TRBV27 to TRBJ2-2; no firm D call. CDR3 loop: CASSDTGELFF. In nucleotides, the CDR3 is TGTGCCAGCAGCGATACCGGGGAGCTGTTTTTT.